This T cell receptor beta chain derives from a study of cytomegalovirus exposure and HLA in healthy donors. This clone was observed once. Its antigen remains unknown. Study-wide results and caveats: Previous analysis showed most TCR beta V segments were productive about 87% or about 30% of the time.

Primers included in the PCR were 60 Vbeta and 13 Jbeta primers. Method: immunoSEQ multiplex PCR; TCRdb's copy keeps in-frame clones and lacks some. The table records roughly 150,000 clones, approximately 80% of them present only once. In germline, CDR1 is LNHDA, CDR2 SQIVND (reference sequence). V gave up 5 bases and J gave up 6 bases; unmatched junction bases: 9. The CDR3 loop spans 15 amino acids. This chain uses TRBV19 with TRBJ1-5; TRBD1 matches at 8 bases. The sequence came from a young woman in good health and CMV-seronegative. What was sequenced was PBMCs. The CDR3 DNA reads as TGTGCCAGTAGTCAGGACAGGGTATCCGGTCAGCCCCAGCATTTT. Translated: CASSQDRVSGQPQHF.